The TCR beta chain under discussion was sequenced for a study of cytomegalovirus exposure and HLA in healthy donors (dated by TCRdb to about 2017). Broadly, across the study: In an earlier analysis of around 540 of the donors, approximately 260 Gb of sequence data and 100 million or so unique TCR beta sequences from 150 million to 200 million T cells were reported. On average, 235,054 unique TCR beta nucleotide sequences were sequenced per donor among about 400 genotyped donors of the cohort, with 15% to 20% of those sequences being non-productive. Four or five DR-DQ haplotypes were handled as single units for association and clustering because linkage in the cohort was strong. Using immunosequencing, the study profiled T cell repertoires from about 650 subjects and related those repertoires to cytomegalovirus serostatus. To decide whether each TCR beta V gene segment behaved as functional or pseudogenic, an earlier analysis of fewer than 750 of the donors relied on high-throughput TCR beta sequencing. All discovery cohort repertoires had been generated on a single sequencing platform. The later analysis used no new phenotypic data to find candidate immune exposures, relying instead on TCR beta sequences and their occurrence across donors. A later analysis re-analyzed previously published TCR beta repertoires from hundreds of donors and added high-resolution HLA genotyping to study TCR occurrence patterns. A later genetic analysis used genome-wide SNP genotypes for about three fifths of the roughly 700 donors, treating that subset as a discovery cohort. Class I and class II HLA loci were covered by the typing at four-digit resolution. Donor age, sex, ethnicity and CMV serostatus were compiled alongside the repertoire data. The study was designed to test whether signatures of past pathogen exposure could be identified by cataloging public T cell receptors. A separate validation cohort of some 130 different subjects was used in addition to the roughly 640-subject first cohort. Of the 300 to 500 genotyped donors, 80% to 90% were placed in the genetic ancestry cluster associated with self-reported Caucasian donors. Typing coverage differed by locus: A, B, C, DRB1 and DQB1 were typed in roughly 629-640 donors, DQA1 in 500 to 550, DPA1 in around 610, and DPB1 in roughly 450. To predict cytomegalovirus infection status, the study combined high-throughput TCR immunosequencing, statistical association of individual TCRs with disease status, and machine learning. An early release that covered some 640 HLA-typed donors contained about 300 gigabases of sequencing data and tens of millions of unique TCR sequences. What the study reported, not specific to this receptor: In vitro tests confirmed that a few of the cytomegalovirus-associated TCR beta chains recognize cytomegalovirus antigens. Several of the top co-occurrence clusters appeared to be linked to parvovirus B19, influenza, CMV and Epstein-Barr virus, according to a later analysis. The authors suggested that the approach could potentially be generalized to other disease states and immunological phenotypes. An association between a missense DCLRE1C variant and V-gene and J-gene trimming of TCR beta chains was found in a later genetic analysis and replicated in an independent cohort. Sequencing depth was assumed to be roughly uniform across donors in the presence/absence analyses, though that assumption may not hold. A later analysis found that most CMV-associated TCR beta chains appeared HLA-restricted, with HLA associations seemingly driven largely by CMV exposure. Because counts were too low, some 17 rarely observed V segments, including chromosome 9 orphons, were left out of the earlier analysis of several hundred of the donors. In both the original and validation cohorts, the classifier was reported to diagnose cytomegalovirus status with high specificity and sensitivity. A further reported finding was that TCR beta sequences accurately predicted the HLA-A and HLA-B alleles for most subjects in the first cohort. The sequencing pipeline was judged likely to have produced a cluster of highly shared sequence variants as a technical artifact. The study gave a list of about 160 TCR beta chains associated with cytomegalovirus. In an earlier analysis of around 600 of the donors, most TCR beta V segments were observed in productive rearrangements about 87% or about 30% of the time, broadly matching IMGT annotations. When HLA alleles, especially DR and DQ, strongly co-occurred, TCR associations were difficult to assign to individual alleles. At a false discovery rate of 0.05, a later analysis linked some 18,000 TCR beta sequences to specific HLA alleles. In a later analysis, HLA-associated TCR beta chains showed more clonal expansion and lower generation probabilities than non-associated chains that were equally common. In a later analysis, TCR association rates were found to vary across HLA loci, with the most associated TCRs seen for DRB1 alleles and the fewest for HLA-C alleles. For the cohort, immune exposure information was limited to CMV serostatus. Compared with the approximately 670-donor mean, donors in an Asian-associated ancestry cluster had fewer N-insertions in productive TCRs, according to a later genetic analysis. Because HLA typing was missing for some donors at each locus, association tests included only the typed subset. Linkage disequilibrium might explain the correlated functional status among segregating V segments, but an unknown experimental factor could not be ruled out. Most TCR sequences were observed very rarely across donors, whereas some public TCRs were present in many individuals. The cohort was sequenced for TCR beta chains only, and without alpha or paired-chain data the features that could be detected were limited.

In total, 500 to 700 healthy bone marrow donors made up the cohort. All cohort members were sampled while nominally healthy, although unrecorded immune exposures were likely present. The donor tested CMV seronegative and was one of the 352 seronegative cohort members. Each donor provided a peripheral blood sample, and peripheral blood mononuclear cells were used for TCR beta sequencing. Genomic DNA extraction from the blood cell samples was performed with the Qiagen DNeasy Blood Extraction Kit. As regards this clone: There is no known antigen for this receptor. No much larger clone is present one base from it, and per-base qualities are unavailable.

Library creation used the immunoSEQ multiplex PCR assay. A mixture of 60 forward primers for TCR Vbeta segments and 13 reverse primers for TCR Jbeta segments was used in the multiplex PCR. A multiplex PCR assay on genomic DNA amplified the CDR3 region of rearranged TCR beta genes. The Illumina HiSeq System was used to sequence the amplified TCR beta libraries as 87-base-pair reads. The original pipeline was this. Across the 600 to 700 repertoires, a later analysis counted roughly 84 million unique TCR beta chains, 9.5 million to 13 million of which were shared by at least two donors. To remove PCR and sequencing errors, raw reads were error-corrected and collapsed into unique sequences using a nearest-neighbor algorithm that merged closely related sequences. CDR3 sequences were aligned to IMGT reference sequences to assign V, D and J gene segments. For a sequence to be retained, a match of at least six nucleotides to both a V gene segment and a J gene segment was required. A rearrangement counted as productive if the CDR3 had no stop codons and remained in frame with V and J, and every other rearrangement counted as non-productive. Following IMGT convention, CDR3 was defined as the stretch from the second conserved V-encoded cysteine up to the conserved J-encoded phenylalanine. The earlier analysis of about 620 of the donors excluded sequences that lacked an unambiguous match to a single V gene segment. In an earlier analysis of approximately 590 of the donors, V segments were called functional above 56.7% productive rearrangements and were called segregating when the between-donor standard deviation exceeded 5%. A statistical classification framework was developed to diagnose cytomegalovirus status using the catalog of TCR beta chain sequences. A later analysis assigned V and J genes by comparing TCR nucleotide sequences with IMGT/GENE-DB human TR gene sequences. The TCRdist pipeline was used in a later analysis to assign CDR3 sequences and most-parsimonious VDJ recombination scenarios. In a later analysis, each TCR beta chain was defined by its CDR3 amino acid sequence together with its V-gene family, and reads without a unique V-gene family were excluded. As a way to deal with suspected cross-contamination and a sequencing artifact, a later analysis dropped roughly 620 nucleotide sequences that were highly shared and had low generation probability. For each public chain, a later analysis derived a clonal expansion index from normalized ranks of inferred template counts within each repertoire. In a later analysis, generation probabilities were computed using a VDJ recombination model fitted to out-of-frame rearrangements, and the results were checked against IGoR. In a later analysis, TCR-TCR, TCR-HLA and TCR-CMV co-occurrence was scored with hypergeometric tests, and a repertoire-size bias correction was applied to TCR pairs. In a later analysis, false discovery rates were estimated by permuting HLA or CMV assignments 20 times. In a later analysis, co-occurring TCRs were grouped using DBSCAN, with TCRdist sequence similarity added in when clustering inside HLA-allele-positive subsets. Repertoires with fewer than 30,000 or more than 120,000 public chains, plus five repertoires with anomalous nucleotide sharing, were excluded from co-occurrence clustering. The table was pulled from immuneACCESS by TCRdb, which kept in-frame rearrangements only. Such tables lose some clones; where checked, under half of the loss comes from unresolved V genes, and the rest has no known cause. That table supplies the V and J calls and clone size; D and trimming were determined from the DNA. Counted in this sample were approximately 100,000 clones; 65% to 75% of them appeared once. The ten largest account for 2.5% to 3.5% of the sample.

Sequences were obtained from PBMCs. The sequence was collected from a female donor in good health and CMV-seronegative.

The nucleotide sequence reads TGTGCCAGCAGTTACTCTCGGACAGGGTCCGGCTACACCTTC. It specifies CASSYSRTGSGYTF. The sequence is built from TRBV6-5 and TRBJ1-2, with 8 central nucleotides matching TRBD1. The junction shows trimming of 0 bases on V and 8 bases on J, and the gene matches do not reach 5 bases of it. CDR1 and CDR2 were assigned from the germline V gene as MNHEY and SVGAGI. Taken from cysteine to phenylalanine, the CDR3 has 14 residues. The only DNA kept is the CDR3, 42 bases in frame from the first base.